This T cell receptor beta chain was identified during a study of Tregs in tolerant kidney transplant recipients. About this clone: Its antigen is still unknown.

Trimming removed 0 bases at V and 3 bases at J, with 12 bases between. There are 15 residues in the CDR3. The germline CDR1 and CDR2 sequences are SGHRS and YFSETQ. Unstimulated Tregs (CD4+CD25+CD127-) and CD4+CD25- non-Tregs were sorted from PBMCs. The table came from immunoSEQ multiplex PCR; TCRdb's copy has only in-frame clones and leaves some out. The table has roughly 70,000 clones, 84% seen once. Study conclusions and caveats: No direct test of biological reproducibility was done here. Few patients were studied, so findings need validation in larger groups.

The chain joins TRBV5-1 to TRBJ2-5; the D is unclear. Sample: CD4+ T cells from blood. The TCR originated in a human donor in good health. The CDR3 DNA sequence: TGCGCCAGCAGCTTGGGGGTCACCGACAAAGAGACCCAGTACTTC. This codes for CASSLGVTDKETQYF.